This entry features one T cell receptor beta chain sequence. Its antigen remains unidentified. At the time of sampling, donors were nominally healthy, though unrecorded immune exposures were likely. The CDR3 length is 19 residues. Germline trimming cut 8 bases from V and 6 bases from J; bases unmatched to any gene: 23. Germline V gene lookup returns CDR1 ENHRY and CDR2 SYGVKD. The PCR had 60 Vbeta and 13 Jbeta primers. Measured with immunoSEQ multiplex PCR; TCRdb has only the in-frame clones, and not every one. The data hold about 170,000 clones, with roughly 80% observed a single time. The data were obtained in a study of cytomegalovirus exposure and HLA in healthy donors. Findings and limits, study-wide: In an earlier analysis, about 90% or about 30%: the productive usage of most TCR beta V segments. A few CMV-associated chains proved CMV antigen-specific in vitro. Being indistinguishable, some V segments were excluded, TRBV6-2 and TRBV6-3 among them.

This clonotype was obtained from a male donor in good health and CMV-seronegative. The rearrangement links TRBV10-3 to TRBJ1-4; 8 positions match TRBD1. The sequenced material came from PBMCs. The CDR3 loop is CAIGPVRTGRKGFDEKLFF. In DNA form, the CDR3 reads TGTGCCATCGGTCCCGTCCGGACAGGGCGGAAAGGGTTTGATGAAAAACTGTTTTTT.